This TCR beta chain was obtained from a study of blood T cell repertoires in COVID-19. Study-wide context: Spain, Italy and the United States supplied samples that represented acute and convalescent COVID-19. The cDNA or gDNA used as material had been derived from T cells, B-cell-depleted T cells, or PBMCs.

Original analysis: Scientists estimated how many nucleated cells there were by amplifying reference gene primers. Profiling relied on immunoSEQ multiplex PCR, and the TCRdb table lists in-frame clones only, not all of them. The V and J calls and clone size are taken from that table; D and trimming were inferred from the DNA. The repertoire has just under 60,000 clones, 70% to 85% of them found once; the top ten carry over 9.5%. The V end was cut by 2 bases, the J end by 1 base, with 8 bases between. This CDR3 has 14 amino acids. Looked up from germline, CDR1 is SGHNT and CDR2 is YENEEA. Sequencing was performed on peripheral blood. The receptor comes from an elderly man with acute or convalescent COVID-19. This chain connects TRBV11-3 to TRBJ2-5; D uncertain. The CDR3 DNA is TGTGCCAGCAGCTTATCCCCGTCCCAAGAGACCCAGTACTTC. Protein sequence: CASSLSPSQETQYF.